A selection of T cell receptor beta chains follows, all from one sample in a study of control samples from healthy donors and cancer patients. Here immunoSEQ multiplex PCR was the method, and the copy in TCRdb shows in-frame clones only, minus some. The table records around 51,000 clones, around nine tenths of them present only once. The sample was PBMCs. Receptors originate from a man in his forties or fifties with head and neck cancer. The CDR3 runs from the conserved cysteine through the conserved F or W. Each record gives: J gene, D gene, clone size, V gene, CDR3 protein, CDR3 DNA. A D gene is named only where the DNA matches it firmly. Expanded clones get a size class; other rows say once, few or many, or leave the size out.

TRBJ2-7 NA NA TRBV23-1 CASSLGAREGSYEQYF TGCGCCAGCAGTCTAGGGGCTAGGGAAGGATCCTACGAGCAGTACTTC
TRBJ1-5 NA few TRBV15 CATSRDDRGGNQPQHF TGTGCCACCAGCAGAGATGATAGGGGAGGCAATCAGCCCCAGCATTTT
TRBJ2-1 NA NA TRBV5-4 CASRTGGASSYNEQFF TGTGCCAGCCGAACCGGGGGCGCGAGCTCCTACAATGAGCAGTTCTTC
TRBJ2-5 NA NA TRBV5-1 CASSFGVTASGHPQYF TGCGCCAGCAGCTTCGGAGTGACAGCCAGTGGTCATCCCCAGTACTTC
TRBJ2-7 TRBD2 NA TRBV7-3 CASRPTGTGLVAGAYEQYF TGTGCCAGCAGGCCCACAGGGACGGGCCTGGTAGCGGGGGCCTACGAGCAGTACTTC
TRBJ1-4 NA NA TRBV19 CASSQEIGEKLFF TGTGCCAGTAGCCAGGAAATCGGGGAAAAACTGTTTTTT
TRBJ2-3 NA NA TRBV5-1 CASSLGGRTDTQYF TGCGCCAGCAGCTTGGGGGGCCGCACAGATACGCAGTATTTT
TRBJ2-1 TRBD2 NA TRBV11-1 CASRQLAGAGNEQFF TGTGCCAGCAGGCAACTAGCGGGAGCGGGGAATGAGCAGTTCTTC
TRBJ2-5 TRBD1 NA TRBV29-1 CSASGYRGSETQYF TGCAGCGCTTCGGGGTACAGGGGGTCGGAGACCCAGTACTTC
TRBJ2-1 NA NA TRBV12-5 CASGLVHPPHEQFF TGTGCTAGTGGTTTGGTACATCCCCCCCATGAGCAGTTCTTC
TRBJ2-2 NA NA TRBV24-1 CATPHWTLNTGELFF TGTGCCACCCCTCACTGGACGTTGAACACCGGGGAGCTGTTTTTT
TRBJ1-5 NA NA TRBV27 CASSLTRNQPQHF TGTGCCAGCAGTTTAACCCGGAATCAGCCCCAGCATTTT
TRBJ2-1 TRBD1 once TRBV18 CASGGSRTGVLNEQFF TGTGCCAGCGGAGGTTCGAGGACAGGGGTATTGAATGAGCAGTTCTTC
TRBJ2-5 TRBD1 NA TRBV6-6 CASSQGTGSFETQYF TGTGCCAGCAGTCAGGGGACAGGGTCGTTTGAGACCCAGTACTTC
TRBJ1-3 NA NA TRBV23-1 CASSHGRAHSGNTIYF TGCGCCAGCAGTCATGGAAGGGCCCACTCTGGAAACACCATATATTTT
TRBJ2-3 NA NA TRBV6-5 CASRLSGARTDTQYF TGTGCCAGCCGCCTATCGGGAGCCCGCACAGATACGCAGTATTTT
TRBJ1-4 NA NA TRBV7-2 CASSLEGYEKLFF TGTGCCAGCAGCTTAGAGGGCTATGAAAAACTGTTTTTT
TRBJ1-2 NA NA TRBV5-4 CASSLDSPSRSGYTF TGTGCCAGCAGCTTAGACAGCCCAAGTCGTTCGGGCTACACCTTC
TRBJ2-7 TRBD2 NA TRBV27 CASSMTSGRSYEQYF TGTGCCAGCAGTATGACTAGCGGGAGGTCCTACGAGCAGTACTTC
TRBJ2-5 NA NA TRBV5-8 CASSLVSIKETQYF TGTGCCAGCAGCTTGGTCTCTATCAAAGAGACCCAGTACTTC